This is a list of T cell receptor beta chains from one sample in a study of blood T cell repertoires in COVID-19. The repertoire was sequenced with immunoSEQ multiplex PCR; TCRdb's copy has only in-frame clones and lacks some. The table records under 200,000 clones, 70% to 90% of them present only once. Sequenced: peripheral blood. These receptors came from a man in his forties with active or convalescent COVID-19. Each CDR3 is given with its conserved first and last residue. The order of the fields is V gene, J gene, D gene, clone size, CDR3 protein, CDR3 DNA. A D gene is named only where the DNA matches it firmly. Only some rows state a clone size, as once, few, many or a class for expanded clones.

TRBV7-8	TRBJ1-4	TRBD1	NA	CASSSRGPTNEKLFF	TGTGCCAGCAGCTCTAGGGGGCCTACTAATGAAAAACTGTTTTTT
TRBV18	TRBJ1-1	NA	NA	CASQALPNTEAFF	TGTGCCAGCCAAGCACTTCCTAACACTGAAGCTTTCTTT
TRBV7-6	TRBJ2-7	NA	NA	CASSPRSGIPTEQYF	TGTGCCAGCAGCCCTAGATCCGGTATTCCTACCGAGCAGTACTTC
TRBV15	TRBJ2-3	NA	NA	CATSREPRILPDTQYF	TGTGCCACCAGCAGAGAACCTAGGATCCTGCCAGATACGCAGTATTTT
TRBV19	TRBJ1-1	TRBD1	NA	CASSIGTGQLNTEAFF	TGTGCCAGTAGTATCGGGACAGGGCAATTGAACACTGAAGCTTTCTTT
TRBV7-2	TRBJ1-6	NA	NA	CASSPEPNSPLHF	TGTGCCAGCAGCCCGGAGCCAAATTCACCCCTCCACTTT
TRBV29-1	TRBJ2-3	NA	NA	CSVAVRGPRDTQYF	TGCAGCGTTGCAGTCAGGGGCCCTCGAGATACGCAGTATTTT
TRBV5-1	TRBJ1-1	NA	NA	CASSPTTGNTEAFF	TGCGCCAGCAGCCCGACGACAGGGAACACTGAAGCTTTCTTT
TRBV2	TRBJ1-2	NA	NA	CASRLSGYTF	TGTGCCAGCAGATTATCTGGCTACACCTTC
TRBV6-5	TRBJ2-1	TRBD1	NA	CASQIQGAGYNEQFF	TGTGCCAGTCAAATACAGGGGGCGGGCTACAATGAGCAGTTCTTC
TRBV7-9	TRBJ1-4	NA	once	CASSLSNEGEKLFF	TGTGCCAGCAGCTTGTCTAATGAGGGTGAAAAACTGTTTTTT
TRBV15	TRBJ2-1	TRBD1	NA	CATSREVRDSHNEQFF	TGTGCCACCAGCAGAGAAGTCCGGGACAGCCACAATGAGCAGTTCTTC
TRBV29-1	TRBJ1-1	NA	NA	CSVEGPGGGRTEAFF	TGCAGCGTTGAAGGGCCCGGCGGGGGGCGTACTGAAGCTTTCTTT
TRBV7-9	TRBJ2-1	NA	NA	CASSPTTVWNEQFF	TGTGCCAGCAGCCCGACGACAGTGTGGAATGAGCAGTTCTTC
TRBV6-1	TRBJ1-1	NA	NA	CASSGGGSLMNTEAFF	TGTGCCAGCAGTGGTGGGGGGAGTCTCATGAACACTGAAGCTTTCTTT
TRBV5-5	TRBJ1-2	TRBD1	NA	CASSWGQTAGGYTF	TGTGCCAGCAGCTGGGGACAGACGGCTGGGGGCTACACCTTC
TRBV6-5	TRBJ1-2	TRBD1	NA	CASSPSDREARYTF	TGTGCCAGCAGCCCCTCAGACAGGGAGGCTCGCTACACCTTC
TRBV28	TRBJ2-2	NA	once	CASSLVGGTQSTGELFF	TGTGCCAGCAGTTTAGTAGGAGGGACCCAAAGTACCGGGGAGCTGTTTTTT
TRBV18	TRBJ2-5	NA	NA	CASSPPGGLETQYF	TGTGCCAGCTCACCACCGGGGGGTTTGGAGACCCAGTACTTC
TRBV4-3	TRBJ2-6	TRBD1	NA	CASSQVLAGGTRSSGANVLTF	TGCGCCAGCAGCCAAGTATTGGCAGGGGGAACCAGAAGCTCTGGGGCCAACGTCCTGACTTTC
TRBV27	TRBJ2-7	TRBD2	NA	CASTLTPTSGAYEQYF	TGTGCCAGCACCTTAACTCCGACTAGCGGAGCCTACGAGCAGTACTTC
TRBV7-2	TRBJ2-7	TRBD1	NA	CASSLVRGSDEQYF	TGTGCCAGCAGCTTAGTCAGGGGGTCGGATGAGCAGTACTTC
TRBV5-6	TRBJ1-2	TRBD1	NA	CASSPRQGASYGYTF	TGTGCCAGCAGCCCCCGACAGGGGGCATCCTATGGCTACACCTTC
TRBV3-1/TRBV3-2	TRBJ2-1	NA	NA	CASSQRGGLPYNEQFF	TGTGCCAGCAGCCAACGGGGTGGGCTCCCCTACAATGAGCAGTTCTTC
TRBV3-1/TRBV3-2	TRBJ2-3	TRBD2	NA	CASRPAGGADTQYF	TGTGCCAGCAGGCCAGCGGGGGGGGCAGATACGCAGTATTTT
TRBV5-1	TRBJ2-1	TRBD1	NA	CASSLDRGYDSYNEQFF	TGCGCCAGCAGCTTGGACAGGGGGTACGACTCCTACAATGAGCAGTTCTTC
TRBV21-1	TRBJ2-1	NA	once	CASSKSRGPSRNEQFF	TGTGCCAGCAGCAAATCAAGGGGCCCGAGTCGGAATGAGCAGTTCTTC
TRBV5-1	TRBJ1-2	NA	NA	CASSLDPLANYGYTF	TGCGCCAGCAGCTTGGACCCACTCGCTAACTATGGCTACACCTTC
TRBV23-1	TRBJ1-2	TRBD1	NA	CASSHGPRDRTTYGYTF	TGCGCCAGCAGTCATGGGCCCCGGGACAGGACCACCTATGGCTACACCTTC
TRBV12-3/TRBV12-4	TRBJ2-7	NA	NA	CASSFNYEQYF	TGTGCCAGCAGTTTCAACTACGAGCAGTACTTC
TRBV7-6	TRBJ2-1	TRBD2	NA	CASSPFGGAYNEQFF	TGTGCCAGCAGCCCCTTCGGGGGGGCCTACAATGAGCAGTTCTTC
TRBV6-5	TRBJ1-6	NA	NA	CASRPQGSYNSPLHF	TGTGCCAGCAGACCTCAGGGAAGTTATAATTCACCCCTCCACTTT
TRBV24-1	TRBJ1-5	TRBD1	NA	CATSEAGQGYQPQHF	TGTGCCACCAGTGAAGCGGGACAGGGATATCAGCCCCAGCATTTT
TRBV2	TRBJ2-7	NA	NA	CASSERLAKTYERFAEQYF	TGTGCCAGCAGTGAACGGCTAGCGAAAACCTACGAGCGCTTTGCCGAGCAGTACTTC
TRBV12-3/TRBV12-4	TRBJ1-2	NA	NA	CASSPSSRGYTF	TGTGCCAGCAGTCCTTCATCTAGGGGCTACACCTTC
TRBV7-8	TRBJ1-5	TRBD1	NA	CASSREVNRGYSNQPQHF	TGTGCCAGCAGCCGCGAAGTGAACAGGGGGTATAGCAATCAGCCCCAGCATTTT
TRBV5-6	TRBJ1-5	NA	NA	CASSLVGSDQPQHF	TGTGCCAGCAGCTTAGTAGGGAGCGATCAGCCCCAGCATTTT
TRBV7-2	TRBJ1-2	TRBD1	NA	CASSLTGRTNYGYTF	TGTGCCAGCAGCCTGACAGGGCGAACAAACTATGGCTACACCTTC
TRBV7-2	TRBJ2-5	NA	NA	CASSSLWRETQYF	TGTGCCAGCAGCTCCCTCTGGAGGGAGACCCAGTACTTC
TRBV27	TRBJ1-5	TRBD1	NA	CASTTTVGQGSGQPQHF	TGTGCCAGCACCACTACGGTCGGACAGGGGTCGGGTCAGCCCCAGCATTTT
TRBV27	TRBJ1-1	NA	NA	CTVKAGVNTEAFF	TGTACGGTTAAGGCGGGGGTGAACACTGAAGCTTTCTTT
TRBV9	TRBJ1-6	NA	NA	CASSTSSGSLGVFPLHF	TGTGCCAGCAGCACCTCATCCGGGTCTTTAGGAGTTTTCCCCCTCCACTTT
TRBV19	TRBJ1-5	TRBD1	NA	CASQDRGGQPQHF	TGTGCCAGCCAGGACAGGGGTGGGCAGCCCCAGCATTTT
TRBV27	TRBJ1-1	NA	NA	CASSLASLTGSGTEAFF	TGTGCCAGCAGTTTGGCTTCGCTGACGGGTTCTGGCACTGAAGCTTTCTTT
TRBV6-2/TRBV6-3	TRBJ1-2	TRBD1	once	CASSYMRGQDYGYTF	TGTGCCAGCAGTTACATGAGGGGACAGGACTATGGCTACACCTTC
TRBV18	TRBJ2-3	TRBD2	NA	CASSPRRSLAGDTQYF	TGTGCCAGCTCACCACGAAGATCTCTAGCGGGGGATACGCAGTATTTT
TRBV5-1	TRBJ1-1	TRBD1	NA	CASRKGGVTEAFF	TGCGCCAGCAGGAAAGGGGGCGTCACTGAAGCTTTCTTT
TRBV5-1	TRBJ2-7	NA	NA	CASSYNNYEQYF	TGCGCCAGCAGCTATAACAACTACGAGCAGTACTTC
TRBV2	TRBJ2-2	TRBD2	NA	CASSESGGRVGTGELFF	TGTGCCAGCAGTGAATCAGGCGGGAGGGTTGGCACCGGGGAGCTGTTTTTT
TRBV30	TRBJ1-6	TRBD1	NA	CAWSVQGLDSPLHF	TGTGCCTGGAGTGTACAGGGGTTGGATTCACCCCTCCACTTT
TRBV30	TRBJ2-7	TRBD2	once	CAWSVPRAGAREQYF	TGTGCCTGGAGTGTACCCAGAGCGGGAGCACGGGAGCAGTACTTC
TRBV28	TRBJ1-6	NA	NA	CASSSGSGNSPLHF	TGTGCCAGCAGCTCTGGGTCGGGGAATTCACCCCTCCACTTT
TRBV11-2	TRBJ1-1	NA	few	CASSLQGYTEAFF	TGTGCCAGCAGCTTGCAGGGGTACACTGAAGCTTTCTTT
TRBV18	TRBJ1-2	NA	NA	CASSPPQGYGYTF	TGTGCCAGCTCACCACCTCAGGGTTATGGCTACACCTTC
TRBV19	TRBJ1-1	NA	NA	CASSIQDRIGTEAFF	TGTGCCAGTAGTATACAAGACAGGATTGGGACTGAAGCTTTCTTT